The following is a T cell receptor beta chain sequence with its context. Antigen specificity is unknown. This CDR3 is built from 12 residues. The germline CDR1 and CDR2 sequences are SEHNR and FQNEAQ (reference sequence). With 5 bases removed from V and 4 bases from J, the gap between germline ends came to 9 bases. This entry comes from a study of cytomegalovirus exposure and HLA in healthy donors. Whole-study context: Membership in the Caucasian-associated ancestry cluster was found for about 84% of nearly 400 genotyped donors.

General observations from the study: Most TCR sequences showed up rarely, but some public TCRs showed up in many donors. An analysis done earlier found most TCR beta V segments productive about 87% or about 30% of the time. Sequencing artifact likely explains a cluster of highly shared sequence variants.

60 Vbeta and 13 Jbeta primers were used in PCR. Only in-frame clones appear in the TCRdb table, and some are missing; sequencing was by immunoSEQ multiplex PCR. Among roughly 140,000 clones listed, 70% to 85% were seen once. The receptor's source is a man aged 40-49 years in good health and CMV-seropositive. This chain connects TRBV7-9 to TRBJ2-7; a possible D gene is TRBD1 (5 bases). The specimen sequenced was PBMCs. CDR3 protein: CASSRDRYEQYF. The CDR3, as DNA: TGTGCCAGCAGCCGAGACAGATACGAGCAGTACTTC.